Below are 25 T cell receptor beta chains sequenced from a single sample in a study of lymphopenia after photon versus proton radiotherapy (dated by TCRdb to 2018 to 2020). Library preparation employed the immunoSEQ multiplex PCR assay. Drawn from immuneACCESS, this table holds only the in-frame rearrangements with V and J called that TCRdb kept. Clones are partly lost; checked studies trace under half to an unresolved V gene and leave the rest unexplained. Across this sample there are more than 25,000 clones, with just under 90% seen only once. The top ten hold over 45% of the sample. The material sequenced was peripheral blood, taken from a patient treated with proton-based radiotherapy. These receptors were collected from a woman in her sixties or seventies with cholangiocarcinoma. Some clones in this sample may be carry-over from other donors' samples.

The chain couples TRBV6-5 to TRBJ1-2; 9 bases line up with TRBD1. The germline V gene has CDR1 MNHEY and CDR2 SVGAGI. The CDR3 runs to 13 residues. V dropped 6 bases and J dropped 6; count of bases not matched to a gene: 5. CDR3 sequence: CASRRTGGDGYTF. The CDR3 DNA sequence: TGTGCCAGCAGGAGAACAGGGGGCGATGGCTACACCTTC.

The V call is TRBV7-9, the J call TRBJ2-1; the D gene is possibly TRBD2 (5 bases). Between the trimmed V and J ends, which lost 4 bases and 4 bases, there was a span of 11 bases. This CDR3 comprises 14 residues. The germline gives CDR1 SEHNR, CDR2 FQNEAQ (reference sequence). CDR3 loop: CASSSSGPYNEQFF. The CDR3 region has the DNA TGTGCCAGCAGCTCCAGCGGACCTTACAATGAGCAGTTCTTC.

The chain joins TRBV5-1 to TRBJ1-5; 9 bases fit TRBD1. The CDR3 spans 15 residues. Germline V gene data show CDR1 as SGHRS and CDR2 as YFSETQ. J lost 7 bases, V lost 4 bases, and 9 bases had no gene match. For the CDR3, the DNA is TGCGCCAGCAGCACGGGGACAGGGTTTAACCAGCCCCAGCATTTT. Translated: CASSTGTGFNQPQHF. Looking up the rest from reference TRBV5-1 and TRBJ1-5 gives the full variable domain: KAGVTQTPRYLIKTRGQQVTLSCSPISGHRSVSWYQQTPGQGLQFLFEYFSETQRNKGNFPGRFSGRQFSNSRSEMNVSTLELGDSALYLCASSTGTGFNQPQHFGDGTRLSIL.

This chain links TRBV11-2 with TRBJ2-7; perhaps TRBD1 as D (6 bases). This CDR3 comprises 14 residues. V dropped 5 bases and J dropped 2 bases, with 13 bases sitting between them. The germline V gene has CDR1 SGHAT and CDR2 FQNNGV. This CDR3 reads CASSRQTGPYEQYF. In DNA form, the CDR3 reads TGTGCCAGCAGCAGGCAGACAGGCCCCTACGAGCAGTACTTC.

The rearrangement uses TRBV7-2 and TRBJ2-4; 10 positions agree with TRBD1. Germline assignment: CDR1 SGHTA and CDR2 FQGNSA. This CDR3 comprises 14 residues. Trimming took 5 bases from V and 7 from J; bases not matched to a gene: 5. CDR3 sequence reads: CASSAGTGANIQYF. The CDR3 nucleotides are TGTGCCAGCAGCGCCGGGACAGGGGCCAACATTCAGTACTTC.

This clone turned up a few times. V is TRBV6-5 and J is TRBJ2-1, with a tentative D call TRBD1 (5 bases). CDR3 length: 15 residues. Germline assignment: CDR1 MNHEY and CDR2 SVGAGI. The V end lost 3 bases, the J end lost 3 bases, and 12 bases lay between the germline ends. The CDR3 DNA reads as TGTGCCAGCAGTTATGAAGCTCAGGGCTACAATGAGCAGTTCTTC. This codes for CASSYEAQGYNEQFF.

This clone was recorded many times. This chain connects TRBV28 to TRBJ1-2; 8 positions agree with TRBD1. CDR3 length: 15 amino acids. V gave up 1 base and J gave up 4 bases; unmatched junction bases: 5. Germline lookup yields CDR1 MDHEN and CDR2 SYDVKM. CDR3 nucleotides: TGTGCCAGCAGTTTATCCCGGACAGGGTTCTATGGCTACACCTTC. Translating gives CASSLSRTGFYGYTF.

This clone was found once. The rearrangement links TRBV30 to TRBJ2-3; 9 bases agree with TRBD2. This CDR3 has 16 residues. Losses at the gene ends were 0 bases for V and 5 bases for J; bases not matched to a gene: 9. Germline V gene data show CDR1 as GTSNPN and CDR2 as SVGIG (reference sequence). This chain's CDR3 is CAWSVVGGGAIDTQYF. In DNA, the CDR3 is TGTGCCTGGAGTGTAGTAGGCGGGGGGGCGATAGATACGCAGTATTTT.

The chain has TRBV18 and TRBJ1-6, with TRBD1 matching over 7 bases. V was pared by 2 bases and J by 8 bases, with 9 bases of the junction left unmatched. The CDR3 is 16 residues long. Germline CDR1 is KGHSH and CDR2 is LQKENI. CDR3 sequence reads: CASSPATGTVYSPLHF. The CDR3 DNA follows: TGTGCCAGCTCACCAGCTACCGGGACAGTTTATTCACCCCTCCACTTT.

The rearrangement links TRBV2 to TRBJ2-5, with 7 bases that match TRBD1. There are 18 residues in the CDR3. With 0 bases clipped from V and 2 bases from J, the junction kept 12 bases outside the gene matches. The germline V gene has CDR1 SNHLY and CDR2 FYNNEI. The DNA of the CDR3 is TGTGCCAGCAGTGAAGCGCTTAGGGGGCCTTTGGGACAAGAGACCCAGTACTTC. This encodes CASSEALRGPLGQETQYF. Drawing the rest from reference TRBV2 and TRBJ2-5, the complete variable domain is EPEVTQTPSHQVTQMGQEVILRCVPISNHLYFYWYRQILGQKVEFLVSFYNNEISEKSEIFDDQFSVERPDGSNFTLKIRSTKLEDSAMYFCASSEALRGPLGQETQYFGPGTRLLVL.

This chain links TRBV7-2 with TRBJ1-5; 9 nucleotides line up with TRBD1. The junction had 5 bases not matched to a gene; V was cut back by 0 bases and J by 2 bases. The CDR3 runs to 17 residues. Per germline, CDR1 SGHTA and CDR2 FQGNSA. CDR3 in amino acids: CASSLATGGAGNQPQHF. The DNA for the CDR3 is TGTGCCAGCAGCTTAGCCACAGGGGGCGCGGGCAATCAGCCCCAGCATTTT.

The chain carries TRBV5-1 and TRBJ1-2, with TRBD1 as a possible D gene (6 bases). This CDR3 region has 15 residues. V was clipped by 6 bases and J by 4 bases, with 19 bases between them. Germline V gene sequence: CDR1 SGHRS, CDR2 YFSETQ. The CDR3 DNA follows: TGCGCCAGCACCATTCGGGGGGGCGTATCCTATGGCTACACCTTC. It codes for CASTIRGGVSYGYTF. Full variable domain (rest looked up from reference TRBV5-1 and TRBJ1-2): KAGVTQTPRYLIKTRGQQVTLSCSPISGHRSVSWYQQTPGQGLQFLFEYFSETQRNKGNFPGRFSGRQFSNSRSEMNVSTLELGDSALYLCASTIRGGVSYGYTFGSGTRLTVV.

The V and J genes are TRBV7-9 and TRBJ1-1; 8 nucleotides match TRBD1. The CDR3 sequence is 15 residues long. The V gene end was trimmed by 4 bases and the J gene end by 4 bases; junction bases not matched to a gene: 8. The germline V gene has CDR1 SEHNR and CDR2 FQNEAQ (reference sequence). The CDR3 spells CASSSPDRVATEAFF. Here the CDR3 DNA reads TGTGCCAGCAGCTCCCCGGACAGGGTGGCCACTGAAGCTTTCTTT.

The chain uses TRBV7-9 and TRBJ1-2; D is undetermined. The CDR3 has 14 residues. Germline V gene sequence: CDR1 SEHNR, CDR2 FQNEAQ (reference sequence). The V end lost 7 bases, the J end lost 4 bases, and 16 bases lay between the germline ends. This chain's CDR3 is CASTPGEKVYGYTF. The DNA of the CDR3 is TGTGCCAGCACCCCCGGCGAGAAGGTCTATGGCTACACCTTC. Full variable domain (remainder filled in from reference TRBV7-9 and TRBJ1-2): DTGVSQNPRHKITKRGQNVTFRCDPISEHNRLYWYRQTLGQGPEFLTYFQNEAQLEKSRLLSDRFSAERPKGSFSTLEIQRTEQGDSAMYLCASTPGEKVYGYTFGSGTRLTVV.

This chain connects TRBV30 to TRBJ2-3; TRBD1 might be the D (6 bases). Between the trimmed V and J ends, which lost 2 bases and 0 bases, there was a span of 12 bases. The CDR3 sequence is 15 residues long. CDR1 is GTSNPN, CDR2 SVGIG, per germline (reference sequence). For the CDR3, the DNA is TGTGCCTGGAGTCGGTCAGGGGCTAGCACAGATACGCAGTATTTT. Amino acid sequence: CAWSRSGASTDTQYF.

The V and J genes are TRBV4-2 and TRBJ2-3; D not resolved. This CDR3 contains 12 residues. V lost 4 bases to trimming and J lost 3 bases, with 5 bases between them. Germline assignment: CDR1 LGHNA and CDR2 YNFKEQ. CDR3 bases: TGTGCCAGCAGCCCAGGTACAGATACGCAGTATTTT. Protein sequence: CASSPGTDTQYF.

This clone was detected only a few times. The chain recombines TRBV7-8 with TRBJ2-7, with 7 positions matching TRBD2. J was trimmed by 0 bases and V by 2 bases; bases with no gene match: 4. The CDR3 is 15 amino acids. Germline-derived CDR1 and CDR2 are SGHVS and FQNEAQ. CDR3 sequence (DNA): TGTGCCAGCAGCTTAAGGGGAGGGAGCTCCTACGAGCAGTACTTC. Translation gives CASSLRGGSSYEQYF.

CDR3 sequence: CASTPNEKNTKAFF. In DNA form, the CDR3 reads TGTGCCAGCACTCCGAACGAGAAAAACACCAAGGCTTTCTTT. V is TRBV2 and J is TRBJ1-1, with D unclear. Germline lookup yields CDR1 SNHLY and CDR2 FYNNEI. The CDR3 totals 14 residues. V gave up 7 bases and J gave up 11 bases, with 23 bases separating them.

This rearrangement joins TRBV5-6 to TRBJ1-3; the D is unclear. With 4 bases removed from V and 1 base from J, the gap between germline ends came to 15 bases. Germline assignment: CDR1 SGHDT and CDR2 YYEEEE. CDR3 length: 16 amino acids. DNA for the CDR3: TGTGCCAGCAGCGGCCTAACAGTCACATCTGGAAACACCATATATTTT. This encodes CASSGLTVTSGNTIYF.

This chain connects TRBV5-4 to TRBJ2-3; D not resolved. V lost 0 bases and J 2 bases, leaving 7 bases between the germline ends. Germline V CDR1 and CDR2: SGHNT, YYREEE (reference sequence). The CDR3 consists of 14 residues. CDR3 sequence reads: CASSLALATDTQYF. As DNA, the CDR3 is TGTGCCAGCAGCTTGGCTCTGGCCACAGATACGCAGTATTTT.

The chain uses TRBV7-2 and TRBJ2-5; the D gene could be TRBD1 or TRBD2 (5 bases each). Germline assignment: CDR1 SGHTA and CDR2 FQGNSA. The CDR3 covers 15 residues. V lost 1 base and J lost 5, with 14 bases in between. CDR3 in amino acids: CASSLGGTSEETQYF. The CDR3 DNA sequence: TGTGCCAGCAGCTTAGGGGGGACCTCGGAGGAGACCCAGTACTTC. The full variable domain, rest sourced from reference TRBV7-2 and TRBJ2-5, is GAGVSQSPSNKVTEKGKDVELRCDPISGHTALYWYRQSLGQGLEFLIYFQGNSAPDKSGLPSDRFSAERTGGSVSTLTIQRTQQEDSAVYLCASSLGGTSEETQYFGPGTRLLVL.

J is TRBJ1-5 and V is TRBV6-6; unclear D gene. This CDR3 region has 12 residues. The V and J ends lost 11 bases and 4 bases respectively, with 12 bases between them. Looked up from germline, CDR1 is MNHNY and CDR2 is SVGAGI (reference sequence). The CDR3 DNA reads TGTGCCGTATCTGGAGGTAATCAGCCCCAGCATTTT. Translation gives CAVSGGNQPQHF.

This clone is a singleton in its sample. The rearrangement joins TRBV2 to TRBJ2-7; 8 bases fit TRBD1. Germline CDR1 SNHLY, CDR2 FYNNEI. The junction had 12 bases not matched to a gene; V was cut back by 6 bases and J by 5 bases. The CDR3 totals 15 residues. CDR3 in DNA: TGTGCCAGCAGGACCCGAGGACAGGGAGGCGACGAGCAGTACTTC. It encodes CASRTRGQGGDEQYF.

The gene calls are TRBV2 and TRBJ2-1, with TRBD1 identical over 7 bases. The CDR3 sequence is 15 residues long. Trimming removed 4 bases from V and 4 bases from J; junction bases left unmatched: 7. CDR1 is SNHLY and CDR2 is FYNNEI in the germline V gene. The CDR3 sequence: CASSVRGQVYNEQFF. The DNA of the CDR3 is TGTGCCAGCAGTGTGAGGGGGCAAGTATACAATGAGCAGTTCTTC. The variable domain in full, completed from reference TRBV2 and TRBJ2-1, reads EPEVTQTPSHQVTQMGQEVILRCVPISNHLYFYWYRQILGQKVEFLVSFYNNEISEKSEIFDDQFSVERPDGSNFTLKIRSTKLEDSAMYFCASSVRGQVYNEQFFGPGTRLTVL.

The chain is built from TRBV19 and TRBJ1-5; 7 nucleotides match TRBD1. This CDR3 contains 13 residues. The germline V gene has CDR1 LNHDA and CDR2 SQIVND (reference sequence). V lost 6 bases and J lost 9; bases outside the gene matches: 8. In DNA, the CDR3 is TGTGCCAGTAGGGGGACAGTGGGTCGGCCCCAGCATTTT. The encoded protein is CASRGTVGRPQHF.